This entry lists 24 T cell receptor beta chains sequenced from one sample in a study of blood T cell repertoires in COVID-19. The table came from immunoSEQ multiplex PCR; TCRdb's copy has only in-frame clones and leaves some out. The sample carries roughly 170,000 clones, 70% to 80% recorded once. The sequenced material came from PBMCs or T cells enriched from blood (not recorded which). Receptors originate from a woman between 50 and 59 years old who had recovered from COVID-19.

The sample holds one count of this clone. For the CDR3, the DNA is TGCGCCAGCAGCCAAGGGGGGGGAGTCACTGAAGCTTTCTTT. Translated: CASSQGGGVTEAFF. The chain employs TRBV4-1 and TRBJ1-1, with D perhaps TRBD1 (5 bases). Per germline, CDR1 MGHRA and CDR2 YSYEKL. The CDR3 sequence is 14 residues long. Trimming took 1 base from V and 4 from J, leaving 10 bases between them.

The CDR3 protein is CASSIVAGGSYNEQFF. The CDR3 DNA is TGTGCCAGTAGTATAGTAGCGGGAGGCTCCTACAATGAGCAGTTCTTC. This chain joins TRBV19 and TRBJ2-1, with 10 bases matching TRBD2. Germline V gene sequence: CDR1 LNHDA, CDR2 SQIVND (reference sequence). This CDR3 has 16 residues. Trimming at V came to 1 base and at J to 0 bases, leaving 0 bases not matched to a gene.

The V and J genes are TRBV15 and TRBJ1-1; D gene unclear. This CDR3 has 13 amino acids. With 5 bases removed from V and 3 bases from J, the gap between germline ends came to 10 bases. Germline V gives CDR1 LNHNV, CDR2 YYDKDF (reference sequence). The CDR3 nucleotides read TGTGCCACCAGCTCACGATCGGACACTGAAGCTTTCTTT. Translated: CATSSRSDTEAFF.

V gene TRBV28 combines with J gene TRBJ1-1; no clear D. The germline gives CDR1 MDHEN, CDR2 SYDVKM. V shed 4 bases and J shed 11 bases, with 23 bases lying between them. The CDR3 has 15 amino acids. CDR3 residues: CASSSPKDGTGRAFF. The CDR3 DNA is TGTGCCAGCAGTTCACCCAAGGACGGAACCGGGAGGGCTTTCTTT.

This clone was counted a single time. This rearrangement joins TRBV7-3 to TRBJ2-1, with TRBD2 as a possible D gene (6 bases). The CDR3 sequence is 16 residues long. Per germline, CDR1 SGHTA and CDR2 FQGTGA. V was shortened by 5 bases and J by 3 bases, with 17 bases between the two germline ends. The CDR3 spells CASSPTPGRYYNEQFF. DNA of the CDR3: TGTGCCAGCAGCCCCACACCCGGGAGATACTACAATGAGCAGTTCTTC.

This sequence joins TRBV3-1 (or the pseudogene TRBV3-2) and TRBJ2-3; 9 nucleotides align to TRBD2. Germline lookup yields CDR1 LGHDT and CDR2 YNNKEL (reference sequence). The CDR3 is made up of 16 amino acids. V shed 4 bases, J shed 2 bases, and the junction held 7 bases outside the gene matches. The CDR3 coding sequence is TGTGCCAGCAGCCGGAGCGGGAGGCCCCACACAGATACGCAGTATTTT. Encoded protein: CASSRSGRPHTDTQYF.

The table lists this clone with many counts. This rearrangement joins TRBV5-8 to TRBJ1-5, with no clear D. V was clipped by 0 bases and J by 2 bases, with 15 bases between them. Germline assignment: CDR1 SGHTS and CDR2 YDEGEE. The CDR3 has 17 residues. As DNA, the CDR3 is TGTGCCAGCAGCTTGGCCCCGGGAGCTTATGGCAATCAGCCCCAGCATTTT. It yields the protein CASSLAPGAYGNQPQHF. Full variable domain (rest looked up from reference TRBV5-8 and TRBJ1-5): EAGVTQSPTHLIKTRGQQATLRCSPISGHTSVYWYQQALGLGLQFLLWYDEGEERNRGNFPPRFSGRQFPNYSSELNVNALELEDSALYLCASSLAPGAYGNQPQHFGDGTRLSIL.

The chain employs TRBV4-1 and TRBJ1-1; the match to TRBD1 covers 9 bases. The V gene end was trimmed by 4 bases and the J gene end by 6 bases; junction bases not matched to a gene: 9. CDR3 length: 15 amino acids. Looked up from germline, CDR1 is MGHRA and CDR2 is YSYEKL. The CDR3 DNA reads as TGCGCCAGCAGCCCCAAGACAGGGGGGTTGGCTGAAGCTTTCTTT. This codes for CASSPKTGGLAEAFF.

The sample holds one count of this clone. The chain recombines TRBV7-9 with TRBJ1-2, with 7 bases fitting TRBD1. Germline CDR1 SEHNR, CDR2 FQNEAQ (reference sequence). The CDR3 consists of 13 residues. V lost 7 bases, J lost 4 bases, and 6 bases stayed unmatched. CDR3 region: CASTVQGFYGYTF. CDR3 sequence (DNA): TGTGCCAGCACCGTACAGGGGTTCTATGGCTACACCTTC.

This clone was counted between two and nine times. The chain carries TRBV2 and TRBJ1-6, with D possibly matching TRBD1 (6 bases). Trimming shortened V by 11 bases and J by 6 bases, and 17 bases separated the two germline ends. This CDR3 spans 14 amino acids. In germline, CDR1 is SNHLY, CDR2 FYNNEI. CDR3 sequence (DNA): TGTGCCTCCCGGGACAACACCCTTAATTCACCCCTCCACTTT. It yields the protein CASRDNTLNSPLHF.

This clone was detected once. This chain joins TRBV11-2 and TRBJ2-7, with D maybe TRBD2 (6 bases). Germline-derived CDR1 and CDR2 are SGHAT and FQNNGV. The CDR3 extends over 12 amino acids. Trimming shortened V by 5 bases and J by 6 bases, and 11 bases separated the two germline ends. The CDR3: CASSPIGGEQYF. The DNA for the CDR3 is TGTGCCAGCAGCCCGATCGGGGGCGAGCAGTACTTC.

J is TRBJ1-2 and V is TRBV28; D unclear. From germline, CDR1 is MDHEN and CDR2 SYDVKM. The CDR3 totals 14 residues. V was pared by 3 bases and J by 3 bases, with 11 bases between. CDR3 protein: CASSFAGLDYGYTF. The CDR3 region has the DNA TGTGCCAGCAGTTTTGCCGGACTGGACTATGGCTACACCTTC.

This clone turned up a few times. This chain uses TRBV11-2 with TRBJ2-3, with TRBD2 identical over 7 bases. The CDR3 length is 15 residues. The germline gives CDR1 SGHAT, CDR2 FQNNGV. The V gene end was trimmed by 2 bases and the J gene end by 4 bases; junction bases not matched to a gene: 6. CDR3 loop: CASSLMGGSSDTQYF. CDR3 coding DNA: TGTGCCAGCAGCTTAATGGGCGGGAGTTCAGATACGCAGTATTTT.

The V and J genes are TRBV14 and TRBJ2-5; TRBD1 matches 10 bases. V shed 5 bases, J shed 6 bases, and the junction held 6 bases outside the gene matches. Germline V CDR1 and CDR2: SGHDN, FVKESK. This CDR3 contains 14 residues. The CDR3 coding sequence is TGTGCCAGCAGCTCCCGGGACAGGGGACAGACCCAGTACTTC. This gives the protein CASSSRDRGQTQYF.

J is TRBJ2-1 and V is TRBV3-1 (or the pseudogene TRBV3-2); D unclear. The CDR3 loop spans 16 amino acids. Between the trimmed V and J ends, which lost 0 bases and 0 bases, there was a span of 9 bases. Germline values: CDR1 LGHDT, CDR2 YNNKEL (reference sequence). The CDR3 protein is CASSQDTGSSYNEQFF. CDR3 nucleotide sequence: TGTGCCAGCAGCCAAGATACCGGGTCCTCCTACAATGAGCAGTTCTTC.

CDR3 in DNA: TGCGCCAGCAGCTTCTGGGGCAGCGGGGACGAATGGGATACGCAGTATTTT. Translated: CASSFWGSGDEWDTQYF. The chain couples TRBV5-1 to TRBJ2-3, with 7 bases lining up with TRBD2. V trimming: 2 bases; J trimming: 6 bases; junction bases outside the gene matches: 15. CDR3 length equals 17 residues. Germline CDR1 SGHRS, CDR2 YFSETQ.

The chain links TRBV5-4 to TRBJ2-7; tentatively, D is TRBD1 (6 bases). The CDR3 length is 13 residues. V was cut by 3 bases and J by 4 bases, with 11 bases left in between. The germline gives CDR1 SGHNT, CDR2 YYREEE (reference sequence). CDR3 DNA: TGTGCCAGCAGCTCCCAGGACAGTTACGAGCAGTACTTC. Translation gives CASSSQDSYEQYF.

The V and J genes are TRBV29-1 and TRBJ1-2; D possibly corresponds to TRBD1 (6 bases). CDR1 and CDR2 from the germline V gene are SQVTM and ANQGSEA. The CDR3 contains 11 residues. V was clipped by 5 bases and J by 7 bases, with 11 bases between them. In DNA, the CDR3 is TGCAGCGTTAATACAGGGACTGGCTACACCTTC. Translation gives CSVNTGTGYTF.

In this sample, this clone turned up a few times. The DNA for the CDR3 is TGTGCCAGCTCACAGCCCCTCCACTTT. It yields the protein CASSQPLHF. The gene calls are TRBV28 and TRBJ1-6, with D uncertain. Between the trimmed V and J ends, which lost 8 bases and 13 bases, there was a span of 6 bases. The CDR3 runs to 9 residues. The germline gives CDR1 MDHEN, CDR2 SYDVKM.

This sequence joins TRBV6-5 and TRBJ1-2; D is perhaps TRBD1 (6 bases). With 6 bases removed from V and 2 bases from J, the gap between germline ends came to 16 bases. Germline CDR1 reads MNHEY; CDR2 reads SVGAGI. The CDR3 consists of 15 residues. Written as DNA, the CDR3 is TGTGCCAGCAGCCACGCCTCAACAGGGAACTATGGCTACACCTTC. This gives the protein CASSHASTGNYGYTF.

This chain uses TRBV2 with TRBJ2-3; the match to TRBD2 covers 8 bases. The CDR3 runs to 16 residues. Germline values: CDR1 SNHLY, CDR2 FYNNEI. V trimming: 5 bases; J trimming: 4 bases; junction bases outside the gene matches: 11. The CDR3 protein is CASSRKLAAGADTQYF. In DNA form, the CDR3 reads TGTGCCAGCAGTAGGAAACTAGCGGCCGGCGCAGATACGCAGTATTTT. The variable domain in full, with the rest retrieved from reference TRBV2 and TRBJ2-3, is EPEVTQTPSHQVTQMGQEVILRCVPISNHLYFYWYRQILGQKVEFLVSFYNNEISEKSEIFDDQFSVERPDGSNFTLKIRSTKLEDSAMYFCASSRKLAAGADTQYFGPGTRLTVL.

CDR3 loop: CASSLGRGSYNSPLHF. CDR3 DNA: TGTGCCAGCAGCTTAGGACGGGGCTCCTATAATTCACCCCTCCACTTT. The V call is TRBV7-2, the J call TRBJ1-6; the D is unclear. The germline gives CDR1 SGHTA, CDR2 FQGNSA. The CDR3 is 16 amino acids. Trimming shortened V by 1 base and J by 0 bases, and 7 bases separated the two germline ends.

Concerning this clone itself: Other DNA sequences in the same sample also yield this CDR3. The chain employs TRBV7-6 and TRBJ2-5; unclear D gene. The CDR3 is 11 residues long. CDR1 is SGHVS and CDR2 is FNYEAQ in the germline V gene. Trimming shortened V by 4 bases and J by 4 bases, and 4 bases separated the two germline ends. CDR3 in amino acids: CASSSGETQYF. CDR3 nucleotide sequence: TGTGCCAGCAGCTCGGGAGAGACCCAGTACTTC.

The rearrangement links TRBV6-5 to TRBJ1-3; unclear D gene. CDR1 MNHEY and CDR2 SVGAGI come from the germline V gene. With 6 bases removed from V and 0 bases from J, the gap between germline ends came to 6 bases. CDR3 length: 13 residues. CDR3 nucleotide sequence: TGTGCCAGCAGCTTGAGCTCTGGAAACACCATATATTTT. This translates into CASSLSSGNTIYF.